What follows describes a single TCR beta chain. The data were obtained in a study of CD8+CD57+ T cells in acquired aplastic anemia. Looking at the study overall: The mean DNA yield obtained from sorted CD4+ and CD8+ cells came to approximately 3 ug.

Selection for sequencing was limited to patients who had shown CD8+CD57+ cell expansion by flow cytometry. Germline lookup yields CDR1 KGHDR and CDR2 SFDVKD. The CDR3 loop spans 16 amino acids. Trimming took 3 bases from V and 5 from J; bases not matched to a gene: 10. Profiling of TCR beta VDJ combinations and CDR3 sequences used genomic DNA as template. A single record per CDR3 protein comes from TCRdb applying MiXCR to the reads. The sample holds about 180,000 distinct CDR3 sequences, nearly 65% seen once. The sequencing input was sorted CD4+, CD8+, or CD8+CD57+ T cells (not recorded which) from PBMCs. This clonotype was obtained from a human donor with aplastic anemia. The V call is TRBV24-1, the J call TRBJ2-3; the match to TRBD2 covers 7 bases. The CDR3 DNA reads TGTGCCACCAGTGATCCGGGGCGGGGGAGAGGAGATACGCAGTATTTT. This translates into CATSDPGRGRGDTQYF.